This TCR beta chain was profiled in a study of shared clonotypes between healthy human individuals. Notes on the study in general: The four-donor shared clonotypes exceeded non-shared clonotypes in generation probability, with non-shared ones scoring lower.

The naive CD8 fraction comprised CD45RO-negative cells positively selected for CCR7 and excluded terminally differentiated effector memory CD45RA+ cells. Each of the donors was a healthy adult who was HIV-negative and had not had a recent acute infection or vaccination. Sequenced by immunoSEQ multiplex PCR; TCRdb stores in-frame clones only, minus some. In the table there are about 2.2 million clones, 80% to 95% of which are singletons. Details on this clone: Its antigen is not known.

V lost 5 bases to trimming and J lost 2 bases, with 16 bases between them. Germline assignment: CDR1 SNHLY and CDR2 FYNNEI. The CDR3 is made up of 16 amino acids. Sequenced input: naive CD8+ T cells from PBMCs. The sequence was obtained from a man aged 18 to 30 in good health. Some clones in this sample may be carry-over from other donors' samples. J is TRBJ2-1 and V is TRBV2; D possibly corresponds to TRBD2 (6 bases). CDR3 nucleotides: TGTGCCAGCAGTTCCCCGGGACTTCCACCCTACAATGAGCAGTTCTTC. It specifies CASSSPGLPPYNEQFF.